The sequence of this T cell receptor beta chain was determined in a study of PD-L1 blockade in urothelial cancer. Study as a whole: Blood-derived samples held a median roughly 150,000 T cells.

Comment on this clone: Its target is not known.

CDR3 length equals 17 residues. V shed 2 bases, J shed 0 bases, and the junction held 10 bases outside the gene matches. The germline V gene has CDR1 GTSNPN and CDR2 SVGIG (reference sequence). Findings of the study overall: Below-median pretreatment blood TCR clonality predicted better survival.

Time point noted: peripheral blood 6 weeks after treatment start. Sequenced by immunoSEQ multiplex PCR; TCRdb stores in-frame clones only, minus some. Of tens of thousands of clones listed, around 87% are singletons. The sample here was PBMCs, taken around atezolizumab (anti-PD-L1) treatment. The source is a man aged 60 to 75 with urothelial cancer. J is TRBJ2-3 and V is TRBV30; 8 bases agree with TRBD2. The CDR3 DNA reads TGTGCCTGGAGTCTACTCCGAGCGGGAGTTAGCACAGATACGCAGTATTTT. Translated: CAWSLLRAGVSTDTQYF.